The present TCR beta chain was sequenced within a study of tumor-infiltrating lymphocytes in primary liver carcinoma (dated by TCRdb to about 2017). Regarding the complete study: Of the five patients, three men and two women aged 30 to 69 years, four had hepatocellular carcinoma and one had combined HCC and intrahepatic cholangiocarcinoma. The five patients had tumors of stage T1-T3 N0M0, with maximum diameters ranging from roughly 4.2 to 10 cm. Each sample produced about 3.5 to 7.5 million productive TCRbeta reads, and read depth showed no significant difference between tissue types. For each liver tumor, the study sampled five regions along with adjacent normal tissue and blood, and applied TCRbeta repertoire sequencing, expression microarrays and whole-exome sequencing. A total of some 35 specimens from 5 patients went through TCRbeta repertoire sequencing, namely 25 tumor regions, 5 adjacent noncancerous liver tissues and 5 peripheral blood samples. The 25 tumor region samples were profiled with Agilent mRNA microarrays so that TCRbeta repertoire diversity could be related to the local molecular phenotype. Repertoires from technical replicates were highly reproducible, with mean shared-clone rates about 0.9 and correlation coefficients above 0.98.

Using a constant-region primer and ProtoScript II reverse transcriptase, TCRbeta-specific cDNA was reverse-transcribed from approximately 0.5 ug total RNA. TCRbeta libraries were built with three nested multiplex PCR rounds, a slightly modified ARM-PCR procedure. Each of the first two PCR rounds ran for about 10 cycles using multiplex TRBV1-TRBV30 forward primers together with a Cbeta reverse primer. A final 25-cycle PCR with Deep VentR polymerase added sample barcodes and Illumina adapters. Before sequencing, amplicons of 200-500 bp were purified from gel using a QIAquick gel extraction kit. An Illumina HiSeq 2500 was used to sequence the TCRbeta amplicons, generating 250-bp paired-end reads. The source study handled its data this way. To recover full CDR3 sequences, reads were quality-trimmed using Trimmomatic v0.33 and paired reads were then merged using FLASH v1.2.11. V, D and J germline segments were assigned to the rearranged TCRbeta sequences by MiGEC v1.2.1b. VDJtools v1.0.0 computed clonotype statistics and Shannon-Wiener diversity indices. Except for diversity analysis, only each sample's 250 most abundant clonotypes were used in subsequent analyses to reduce sampling bias. TCRdb reprocessing: public reads trimmed at Q25 with fastp, clones called with MiXCR, in-frame beta chains kept. Rows with a matching CDR3 protein are joined into one entry that keeps the most common DNA and genes. TCRdb's processing, not the authors' own work, is the source of the V and J calls. This sample holds roughly 91,000 distinct CDR3 sequences; approximately 68% were observed only once. The top ten clones comprise over 9.5% of the sample.

What the study reported, not specific to this receptor: Only the TCR beta chain was sequenced, which likely underestimates true repertoire diversity because unpaired alpha chains were not captured. Just about 7-25% of top clones turned up in all five regions of a tumor, which suggests spatial heterogeneity among tumor-infiltrating T cells. The top 250 clones accounted for a significantly greater share of the repertoire in tumors than in blood (p = 0.039). The study included only five patients, and the authors note findings should be validated in a larger study. Repertoire overlap was higher between tumor regions (mean about 36%) than tumor-adjacent (17%) or tumor-blood (approximately 15%) pairs, consistent with antigen-driven expansion. Since the samples were bulk and unsorted, there was no way to compare CD4+ and CD8+ T cell repertoires.

Details on this clonotype: Its cognate antigen has yet to be identified. No much larger clone exists at a distance of one base, and base qualities are not known.

Without any cell sorting, total RNA and DNA were co-extracted from approximately 22-30 mg of bulk tissue using the AllPrep DNA/RNA mini kit. Surgical resection was performed in China between 2015 and early 2016 on about five patients with histopathologically diagnosed primary liver carcinoma. At the time of sampling, the patients had chronic HBV infection and had not received any treatment. Five spatially separated regions were sampled per tumor: superior, inferior, left-lateral and right-lateral poles, plus the tumor centre. According to histology, viable tumor cells made up more than 85% of every tumor sample. Pieces of fresh tumor and adjacent tissue were cut in half, with one half kept in RNAlater at -80 degrees C and the other half sent for histology. There are 14 amino acids in the CDR3, from cysteine to phenylalanine inclusive. The entry retains the CDR3 DNA only, 42 bases that are in frame from base 1. In the germline V gene, CDR1 corresponds to SNHLY and CDR2 to FYNNEI. Trimming takes 6 bases from V and 3 bases from J, and the germline ends sit 14 bases apart.

The source is an older woman with primary liver carcinoma and hepatitis B virus infection. Sequenced input: liver tumor tissue from sampling region 5. The cell subset or site tag for this specimen amounts to: tumor region T5, tumor centre. The chain is made from TRBV2 and TRBJ1-1; the D segment cannot be called with confidence. The DNA is TGTGCCAGCAGCTTGGGTCCTTCGGACACTGAAGCTTTCTTT. Translated, it gives CASSLGPSDTEAFF.